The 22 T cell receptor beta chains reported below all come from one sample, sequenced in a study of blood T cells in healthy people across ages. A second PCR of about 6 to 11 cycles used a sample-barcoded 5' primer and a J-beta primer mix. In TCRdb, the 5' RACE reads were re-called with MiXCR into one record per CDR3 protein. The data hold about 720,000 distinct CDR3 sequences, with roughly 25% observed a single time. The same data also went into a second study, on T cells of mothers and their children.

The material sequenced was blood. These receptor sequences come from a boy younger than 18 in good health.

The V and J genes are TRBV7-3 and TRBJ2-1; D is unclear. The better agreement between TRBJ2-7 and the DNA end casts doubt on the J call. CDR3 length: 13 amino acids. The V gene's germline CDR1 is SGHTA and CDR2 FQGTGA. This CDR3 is CASSLAPESEQYF. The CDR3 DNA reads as TGTGCCAGCAGCTTAGCCCCTGAGTCCGAGCAGTACTTC.

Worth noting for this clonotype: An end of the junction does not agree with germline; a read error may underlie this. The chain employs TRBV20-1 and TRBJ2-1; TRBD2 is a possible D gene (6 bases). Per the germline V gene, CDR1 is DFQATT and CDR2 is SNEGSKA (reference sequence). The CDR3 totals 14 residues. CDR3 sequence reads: CSASGTQPYNERFF. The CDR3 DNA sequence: TGCAGTGCATCCGGGACTCAACCCTACAATGAGCGGTTCTTC.

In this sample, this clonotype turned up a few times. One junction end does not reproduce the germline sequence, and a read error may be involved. In DNA, the CDR3 is TGTACCAGCAGTTACGGGCGGGGTACCTACGAGCAGTACTTC. It codes for CTSSYGRGTYEQYF. This rearrangement joins TRBV6-2 or TRBV6-3 to TRBJ2-7; D is possibly TRBD2 (6 bases). The CDR3 totals 14 residues. Germline values: CDR1 MNHEY, CDR2 SVGEGT.

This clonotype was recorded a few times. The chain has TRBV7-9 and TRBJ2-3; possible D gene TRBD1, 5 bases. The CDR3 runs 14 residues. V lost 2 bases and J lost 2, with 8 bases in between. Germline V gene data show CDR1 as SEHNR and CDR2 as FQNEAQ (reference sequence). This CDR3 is CASSLRGATDTQYF. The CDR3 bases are TGTGCCAGCAGCTTACGTGGGGCCACAGATACGCAGTATTTT.

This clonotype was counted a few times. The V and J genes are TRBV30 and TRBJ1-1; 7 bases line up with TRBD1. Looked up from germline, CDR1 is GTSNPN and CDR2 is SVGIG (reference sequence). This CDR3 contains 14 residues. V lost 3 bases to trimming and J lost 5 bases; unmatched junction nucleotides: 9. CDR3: CAWSATGLGTEAFF. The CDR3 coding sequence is TGTGCCTGGAGCGCGACAGGGTTGGGAACTGAAGCTTTCTTT.

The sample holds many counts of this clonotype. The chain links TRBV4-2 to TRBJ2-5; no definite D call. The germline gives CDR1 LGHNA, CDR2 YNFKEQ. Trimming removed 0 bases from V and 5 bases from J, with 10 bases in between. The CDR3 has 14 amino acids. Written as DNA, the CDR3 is TGTGCCAGCAGCCAAGACTCGAACGAGGAGACCCAGTACTTC. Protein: CASSQDSNEETQYF.

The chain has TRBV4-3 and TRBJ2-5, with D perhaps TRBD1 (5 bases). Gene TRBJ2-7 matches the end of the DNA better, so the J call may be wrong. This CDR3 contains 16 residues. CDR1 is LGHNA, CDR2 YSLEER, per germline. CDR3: CASSQDRAGFRNEQYF. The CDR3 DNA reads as TGCGCCAGCAGCCAAGATCGAGCAGGGTTTAGGAACGAGCAGTACTTC.

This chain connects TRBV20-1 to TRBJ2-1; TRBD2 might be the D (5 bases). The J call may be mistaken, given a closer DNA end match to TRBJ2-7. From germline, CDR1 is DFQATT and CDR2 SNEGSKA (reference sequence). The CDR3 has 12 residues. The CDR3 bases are TGCAGTGCTAGTGTTTCCGGGAACGAGCAGTACTTC. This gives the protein CSASVSGNEQYF.

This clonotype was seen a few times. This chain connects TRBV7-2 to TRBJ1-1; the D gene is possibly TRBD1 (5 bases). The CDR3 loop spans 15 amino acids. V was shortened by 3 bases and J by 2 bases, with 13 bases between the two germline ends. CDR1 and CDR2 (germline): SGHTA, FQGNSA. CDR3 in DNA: TGTGCCAGCAGCTTTATAGGCAGGACAAACACTGAAGCTTTCTTT. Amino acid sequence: CASSFIGRTNTEAFF.

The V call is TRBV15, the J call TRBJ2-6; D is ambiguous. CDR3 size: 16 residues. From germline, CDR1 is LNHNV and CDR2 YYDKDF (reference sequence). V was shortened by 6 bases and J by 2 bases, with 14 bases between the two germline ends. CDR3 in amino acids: CATRYLGPTGANVLTF. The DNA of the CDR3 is TGTGCCACCAGGTACCTCGGGCCTACTGGGGCCAACGTCCTGACTTTC.

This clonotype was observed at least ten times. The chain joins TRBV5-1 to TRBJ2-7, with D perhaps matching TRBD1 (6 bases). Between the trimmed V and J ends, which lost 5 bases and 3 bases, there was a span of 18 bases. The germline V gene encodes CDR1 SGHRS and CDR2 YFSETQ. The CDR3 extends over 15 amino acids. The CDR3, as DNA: TGCGCCAGCAGAAGAAACGGACAGCCAAACTACGAGCAGTACTTC. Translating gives CASRRNGQPNYEQYF.

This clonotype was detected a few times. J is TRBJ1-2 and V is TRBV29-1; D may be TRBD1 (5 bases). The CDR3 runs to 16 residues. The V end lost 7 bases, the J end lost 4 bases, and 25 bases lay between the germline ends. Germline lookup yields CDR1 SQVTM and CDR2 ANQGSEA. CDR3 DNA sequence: TGCAGCGCCTTCCGACGAGGCCGGGACGGACTCTATGGCTACACCTTC. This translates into CSAFRRGRDGLYGYTF.

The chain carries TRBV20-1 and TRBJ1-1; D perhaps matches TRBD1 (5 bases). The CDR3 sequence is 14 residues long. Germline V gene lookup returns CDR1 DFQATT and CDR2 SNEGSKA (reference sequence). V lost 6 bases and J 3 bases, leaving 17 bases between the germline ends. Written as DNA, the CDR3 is TGCAGTGCGCCCCCAGCAGGGAGGGACACTGAAGCTTTCTTT. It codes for CSAPPAGRDTEAFF.

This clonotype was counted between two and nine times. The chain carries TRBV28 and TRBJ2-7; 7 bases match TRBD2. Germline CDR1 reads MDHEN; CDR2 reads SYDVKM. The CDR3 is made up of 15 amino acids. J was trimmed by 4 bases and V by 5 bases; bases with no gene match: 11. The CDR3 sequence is CASSDGGSRIYEQYF. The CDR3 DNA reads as TGTGCCAGCAGTGACGGCGGGAGTAGGATATACGAGCAGTACTTC. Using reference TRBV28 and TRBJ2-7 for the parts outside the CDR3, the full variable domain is DVKVTQSSRYLVKRTGEKVFLECVQDMDHENMFWYRQDPGLGLRLIYFSYDVKMKEKGDIPEGYSVSREKKERFSLILESASTNQTSMYLCASSDGGSRIYEQYFGPGTRLTVT.

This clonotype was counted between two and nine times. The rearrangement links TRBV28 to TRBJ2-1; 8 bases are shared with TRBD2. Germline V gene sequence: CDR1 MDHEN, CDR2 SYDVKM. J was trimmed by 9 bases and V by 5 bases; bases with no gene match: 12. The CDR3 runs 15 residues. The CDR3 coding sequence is TGTGCCAGCAGTAAAGCGGGAGCGGGGGTCGTTGAGCAGTTCTTC. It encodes CASSKAGAGVVEQFF.

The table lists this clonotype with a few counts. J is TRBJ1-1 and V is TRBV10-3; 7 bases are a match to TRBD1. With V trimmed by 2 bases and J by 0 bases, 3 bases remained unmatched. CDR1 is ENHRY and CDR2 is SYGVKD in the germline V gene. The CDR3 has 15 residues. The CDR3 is CAISERQGLNTEAFF. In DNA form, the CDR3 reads TGTGCCATCAGTGAGAGACAGGGATTGAACACTGAAGCTTTCTTT.

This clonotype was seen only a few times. The CDR3 DNA sequence: TGTGCCAGCAGTTTAGGGGGCTTCGGGGAAGAGACCCAGTACTTC. It is translated as CASSLGGFGEETQYF. This chain links TRBV12-3 or TRBV12-4 with TRBJ2-5; tentatively, D is TRBD1 or TRBD2 (5 bases each). The V and J ends lost 1 base and 3 bases respectively, with 12 bases between them. The CDR3 is 15 amino acids.

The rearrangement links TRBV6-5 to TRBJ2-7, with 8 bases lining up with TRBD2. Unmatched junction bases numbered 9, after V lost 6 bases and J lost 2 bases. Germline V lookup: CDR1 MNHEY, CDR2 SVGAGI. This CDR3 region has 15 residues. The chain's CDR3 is CASSLDSGTPYEQYF. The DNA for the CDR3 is TGTGCCAGCAGCCTCGATAGCGGGACCCCCTACGAGCAGTACTTC.

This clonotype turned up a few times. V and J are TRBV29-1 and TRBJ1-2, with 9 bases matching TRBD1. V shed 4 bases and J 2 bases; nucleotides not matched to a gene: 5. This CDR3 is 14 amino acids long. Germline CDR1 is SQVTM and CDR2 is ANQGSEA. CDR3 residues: CSVVGTGKNYGYTF. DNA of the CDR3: TGCAGCGTTGTGGGGACAGGGAAGAACTATGGCTACACCTTC.

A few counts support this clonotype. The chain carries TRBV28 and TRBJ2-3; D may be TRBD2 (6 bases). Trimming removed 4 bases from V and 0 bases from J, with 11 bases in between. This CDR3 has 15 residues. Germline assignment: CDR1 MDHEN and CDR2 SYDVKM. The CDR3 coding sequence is TGTGCCAGCAGTTCGGACTACGACAGCACAGATACGCAGTATTTT. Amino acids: CASSSDYDSTDTQYF.

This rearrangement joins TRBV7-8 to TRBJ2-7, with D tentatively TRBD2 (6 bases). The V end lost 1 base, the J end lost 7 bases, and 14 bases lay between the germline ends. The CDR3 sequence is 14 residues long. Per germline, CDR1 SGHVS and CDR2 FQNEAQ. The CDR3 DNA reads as TGTGCCAGCAGCTTAGGCGGGATGGGCCGGGAGCAGTACTTC. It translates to CASSLGGMGREQYF.

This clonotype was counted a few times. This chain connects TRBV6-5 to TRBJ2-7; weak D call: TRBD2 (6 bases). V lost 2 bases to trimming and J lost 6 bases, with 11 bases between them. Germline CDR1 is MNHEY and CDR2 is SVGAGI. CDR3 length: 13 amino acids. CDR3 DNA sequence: TGTGCCAGCAGTTACCCCGGGACTTTCGAGCAGTACTTC. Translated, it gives CASSYPGTFEQYF.